This TCR beta chain was recorded in a study of shared clonotypes between healthy human individuals. V was cut by 1 base and J by 8 bases, with 11 bases left in between. There are 12 residues in the CDR3. The germline V gene has CDR1 SQVTM and CDR2 ANQGSEA. Naive CD8 cells, CD45RO-negative and positively selected for CCR7, excluded terminally differentiated effector memory CD45RA+ cells. Produced via immunoSEQ multiplex PCR; TCRdb's table is partial and in-frame only. The sample lists roughly 1,800,000 clones, roughly 94% occurring once. The TCR was taken from a young man in good health. The chain recombines TRBV29-1 with TRBJ1-2; D is unresolved. Sequenced: naive CD8+ T cells sorted from blood. CDR3 sequence reads: CSVEVLRKGYTF. The CDR3 DNA follows: TGCAGCGTTGAAGTATTAAGAAAGGGCTACACCTTC.